One sample yielded the 10 T cell receptor beta chains listed below, sequenced in a study of regulatory T cells in long-lasting Graves disease. Arm-PCR with iRepertoire HTBI primers amplified the CDR3 regions for these TCR beta libraries. MiXCR was run by TCRdb on the multiplex PCR reads, yielding one entry per CDR3 protein. This sample has about 220,000 distinct CDR3 sequences, with less than 20% found just once. Time point given: newly diagnosed GD, antithyroid drugs for less than 3 months. RNA isolated from PBMCs was used to make the TCR library. A further study also used this sample, focusing on T cells in Graves' hyperthyroidism and ophthalmopathy.

The sample was peripheral blood mononuclear cells (PBMCs), taken at new diagnosis, from a patient treated with antithyroid drugs. Every receptor here comes from a woman aged 25 to 39 with Graves disease.

In its sample, this clonotype was seen many times. V and J are TRBV25-1 and TRBJ2-1; 10 bases line up with TRBD2. Unmatched junction bases numbered 14, after V lost 2 bases and J lost 7 bases. Germline assignment: CDR1 MGHDK and CDR2 SYGVNS. The CDR3 length is 18 residues. This chain's CDR3 is CASSEGKAGGFSQNEQFF. The CDR3 region has the DNA TGTGCCAGCAGTGAAGGGAAAGCGGGGGGGTTTTCACAAAATGAGCAGTTCTTC.

V is TRBV30 and J is TRBJ2-2, with D uncertain. Germline loops: CDR1 GTSNPN, CDR2 SVGIG (reference sequence). V lost 2 bases, J lost 0 bases, and 7 bases lay in between. CDR3 length: 14 amino acids. CDR3 region: CAWSRSPNTGELFF. In DNA form, the CDR3 reads TGTGCCTGGAGTCGATCCCCGAACACCGGGGAGCTGTTTTTT. Supplemented by reference TRBV30 and TRBJ2-2, the full variable domain reads SQTIHQWPATLVQPVGSPLSLECTVEGTSNPNLYWYRQAAGRGLQLLFYSVGIGQISSEVPQNLSASRPQDRQFILSSKKLLLSDSGFYLCAWSRSPNTGELFFGEGSRLTVL.

The chain carries TRBV30 and TRBJ1-5; 8 nucleotides match TRBD1. CDR3 length: 14 amino acids. The V gene's germline CDR1 is GTSNPN and CDR2 SVGIG (reference sequence). The ends lost 5 bases at V and 2 bases at J; junction bases unmatched: 5. CDR3 bases: TGTGCCTGGGGACCGGGACAGGGCAATCAGCCCCAGCATTTT. Protein sequence: CAWGPGQGNQPQHF.

Ten or more counts support this clonotype. The chain has TRBV5-1 and TRBJ2-7; TRBD2 agrees at 14 bases. Trimming at V came to 4 bases and at J to 5 bases, leaving 11 bases not matched to a gene. CDR1 is SGHRS and CDR2 is YFSETQ in the germline V gene. This CDR3 region has 17 residues. CDR3 protein: CASSPGTSGRFLDEQYF. CDR3 bases: TGCGCCAGCAGCCCTGGGACTAGCGGGAGATTTCTCGACGAGCAGTACTTC.

This clonotype has at least ten counts. The junction departs from the called germline gene at one end, perhaps through a read error. The V gene is TRBV5-1, the J gene TRBJ2-7; D gene uncertain. The CDR3 consists of 13 residues. Germline loops: CDR1 SGHRS, CDR2 YFSETQ. The CDR3 loop reads CASSLRSSYEQYF. The CDR3 bases are TGTGCCAGCAGCTTGCGCAGCTCCTACGAGCAGTACTTC.

This clonotype came up many times. The CDR3 reads CASSLGTLEQYF. DNA for the CDR3: TGTGCCAGCAGTTTGGGGACACTCGAGCAGTACTTC. The J gene is TRBJ2-7, the V gene TRBV28; D is perhaps TRBD1 (6 bases). Germline loops: CDR1 MDHEN, CDR2 SYDVKM. V shed 3 bases and J shed 6 bases, with 9 bases lying between them. The CDR3 has 12 amino acids.

This clonotype was seen many times. The chain joins TRBV19 to TRBJ2-5; D possibly uses TRBD1 or TRBD2 (6 bases each). Germline V CDR1 and CDR2: LNHDA, SQIVND (reference sequence). There are 16 residues in the CDR3. Trimming stripped 2 bases from V and 4 bases from J, with 17 bases between. In nucleotides, the CDR3 is TGTGCCAGTAGTATATCCGCCAGGGGAGGTGGAGAGACCCAGTACTTC. This sequence encodes CASSISARGGGETQYF.

The V and J genes are TRBV27 and TRBJ2-1, with 8 bases fitting TRBD1. With the DNA end fitting TRBJ2-5 better, the J assignment may be wrong. CDR1 and CDR2 from the germline V gene are MNHEY and SMNVEV (reference sequence). CDR3 length: 16 amino acids. This chain's CDR3 is CASSPRLRDRRETQYF. CDR3 nucleotides: TGTGCCAGCAGTCCACGATTAAGGGACAGGCGAGAGACCCAGTACTTC.

In its sample, this clonotype was seen many times. V usage is TRBV12-3 or TRBV12-4 and J usage is TRBJ2-7; D is uncertain. This CDR3 comprises 12 residues. V dropped 2 bases and J dropped 10 bases, with 12 bases sitting between them. CDR3 nucleotide sequence: TGTGCCAGCAGTTTAAATCCCTACCCCCAGTACTTC. Amino acid sequence: CASSLNPYPQYF.

Notes on this clonotype: A much larger clonotype is one base distant, so this may be a read error. The chain joins TRBV20-1 to TRBJ1-1; a weak D match, TRBD1 (5 bases). CDR1 is DFQATT, CDR2 SNEGSKA, per germline (reference sequence). The CDR3 runs 13 residues. This chain's CDR3 is CNAAWGMNTEAFF. CDR3 in DNA: TGCAATGCTGCCTGGGGGATGAACACTGAAGCTTTCTTT.